These T cell receptor beta chains were read from a single sample in a study of T cell responses to AZD1222 COVID-19 vaccine. Using immunoSEQ multiplex PCR, the repertoire was profiled, and TCRdb retains in-frame clones only, with some absent. Here the sample spans roughly 100,000 clones, roughly nine tenths being singletons. Sequences were derived from peripheral blood, sampled on day 0 of AZD1222 vaccination. The receptors come from an adult in good health. Both conserved end residues are part of each CDR3. The D gene is left open where the match is weak. Part of the rows lack a size; the others show once, few, many or a class for expanded clones.

>.|TRBV19|.|TRBJ2-2
TGTGCCAGTAGTACGACGGGAGAGGCGGCGAACACCGGGGAGCTGTTTTTT
CASSTTGEAANTGELFF
>.|TRBV7-9|TRBD1|TRBJ2-7
TGTGCCAGCAGCTTATGGGACAGGGGGAAGGGCGAGCAGTACTTC
CASSLWDRGKGEQYF
>.|TRBV2|TRBD1|TRBJ1-4
TGTGCCAGCGGATGGACAGGGGGTAATGAAAAACTGTTTTTT
CASGWTGGNEKLFF
>.|TRBV2|TRBD2|TRBJ2-3
TGTGCCAGCGCCTATCTAGCGGGGGGAGGGACAGATACGCAGTATTTT
CASAYLAGGGTDTQYF
>.|TRBV6-5|TRBD1|TRBJ1-4
TGTGCCAGCAGTTACACCAGGGGGAATGAAAAACTGTTTTTT
CASSYTRGNEKLFF
>.|TRBV5-1|.|TRBJ1-5
TGCGCCAGCAGCTTGATGGGAGGGGATTCTCAGCCCCAGCATTTT
CASSLMGGDSQPQHF
>.|TRBV11-3|TRBD2|TRBJ2-1
TGTGCCAGCAGCCTCGGAGCGGGGGTTAGGGAGCAGTTCTTC
CASSLGAGVREQFF
>.|TRBV9|.|TRBJ2-6
TGTGCCAGCAGCGGTAACTCTGGGGCCAACGTCCTGACTTTC
CASSGNSGANVLTF
>.|TRBV11-2|TRBD1|TRBJ2-1
TGTGCCAGCAGCTTAATTCAGGGGGCGGGCAATGAGCAGTTCTTC
CASSLIQGAGNEQFF
>.|TRBV4-2|TRBD2|TRBJ2-7
TGTGCCAGCACGGCGGCATTTGCGGGGGCCTACGAGCAGTACTTC
CASTAAFAGAYEQYF
>.|TRBV19|.|TRBJ2-1
TGTGCCAGTCGATCGGACCGGCCGGGCAATGAGCAGTTCTTC
CASRSDRPGNEQFF
>.|TRBV5-1|TRBD2|TRBJ2-3
TGCGCCAGCAGCATGGGCGGGGGGGCGGCAGATACGCAGTATTTT
CASSMGGGAADTQYF
>.|TRBV19|.|TRBJ1-1
TGTGCCAGTCGAAGGGACCAGGGCCTGAACACTGAAGCTTTCTTT
CASRRDQGLNTEAFF
>.|TRBV15|.|TRBJ1-3
TGTGCCACCAGCCGGAGGGAGGGTGGAAACACCATATATTTT
CATSRREGGNTIYF
>.|TRBV11-1|.|TRBJ1-2
TGTGCCAGTAGCCCGGGGCGGCATGGCTACACCTTC
CASSPGRHGYTF
>once|TRBV5-4|.|TRBJ1-1
TGTGCCAGCAGCTCTAGAACTAAGGGGGGCACTGAAGCTTTCTTT
CASSSRTKGGTEAFF
>.|TRBV5-1|.|TRBJ1-1
TGCGCCAGCAGCTTGATGGGGGGCCCTAACACTGAAGCTTTCTTT
CASSLMGGPNTEAFF
>.|TRBV19|TRBD1|TRBJ2-7
TGTGCCAGTAGTCCGACAGGGTCCTACGAGCAGTACTTC
CASSPTGSYEQYF
>.|TRBV24-1|TRBD1|TRBJ1-5
TGTGCCACCAGTGAAACAGGGGGCGGGCAGCCCCAGCATTTT
CATSETGGGQPQHF
>.|TRBV10-3|.|TRBJ2-7
TGTGCCATCAGTGACCCTGCCCTCTACGAGCAGTACTTC
CAISDPALYEQYF
>.|TRBV27|.|TRBJ2-5
TGTGCCAGCAGTTTTTTGAGGGCCGGGGAGACCCAGTACTTC
CASSFLRAGETQYF
>.|TRBV14|.|TRBJ1-2
TGTGCCAGCAGCCCCCAGGGCTACTATGGCTACACCTTC
CASSPQGYYGYTF
>.|TRBV19|TRBD1|TRBJ1-2
TGTGCCAGTAGTCTTGCACAGGGGGGATTTGTTGGCTACACCTTC
CASSLAQGGFVGYTF
>.|TRBV12-3/TRBV12-4|.|TRBJ1-5
TGTGCCAGCAGTTTAAACAGGAATCAGCCCCAGCATTTT
CASSLNRNQPQHF
>.|TRBV28|TRBD1|TRBJ1-2
TGTGCCAGCTCACCAGGGGGCAACTATGGCTACACCTTC
CASSPGGNYGYTF
>.|TRBV21-1|.|TRBJ2-7
TGTGCCAGTCTACCGGACGGGGTCTACGAGCAGTACTTC
CASLPDGVYEQYF
>.|TRBV19|TRBD1|TRBJ1-5
TGTGCCAGTGCAGACAGGGGGCTTCAGCCCCAGCATTTT
CASADRGLQPQHF
>.|TRBV27|TRBD1|TRBJ2-1
TGTGCCAGCAGTCTGACAGGGGGCGCCTACAATGAGCAGTTCTTC
CASSLTGGAYNEQFF
>.|TRBV7-8|TRBD2|TRBJ2-7
TGTGCCAGCAGCTTTGGGGTAGCGGGGGGGCCTCTCGAGCAGTACTTC
CASSFGVAGGPLEQYF
>.|TRBV13|.|TRBJ1-6
TGTGCCAGCAGCTTAGGCCAGGGTTCCTATAATTCACCCCTCCACTTT
CASSLGQGSYNSPLHF
>once|TRBV27|TRBD2|TRBJ2-5
TGTGCCAGCAGTCCAAGGACTAGCGGGGGGATGACCCAGTACTTC
CASSPRTSGGMTQYF
>.|TRBV2|.|TRBJ2-5
TGTGCCAGCAGTGAAGTGTCAGCTAGCCAAGAGACCCAGTACTTC
CASSEVSASQETQYF
>.|TRBV5-4|TRBD1|TRBJ1-2
TGTGCCAGCAGCAGTCCGACAGGGGTTAACTATGGCTACACCTTC
CASSSPTGVNYGYTF
>.|TRBV4-3|.|TRBJ1-5
TGCGCCAGCAGCCAAGATTATCCAGGGGTAGGGCAGCCCCAGCATTTT
CASSQDYPGVGQPQHF
>.|TRBV7-9|.|TRBJ1-2
TGTGCCAGCAGCTTACAGCTCCTTAACTATGGCTACACCTTC
CASSLQLLNYGYTF
>once|TRBV6-5|.|TRBJ1-3
TGTGCCAGCACGCACAGACTTATGGGGATATATTTT
CASTHRLMGIYF